This entry lists 15 T cell receptor beta chains sequenced from one sample in a study of blood T cell repertoires in COVID-19. Libraries were prepared by immunoSEQ multiplex PCR; TCRdb keeps only in-frame clonotypes and omits some of them. Of about 320,000 clones in the sample, 75% to 90% were seen once. The sample was PBMCs or T cells enriched from blood (not recorded which). The source is a man younger than 40 who had recovered from COVID-19.

V gene TRBV28 combines with J gene TRBJ2-7, with TRBD1 matching 9 bases. Trimming cost V 4 bases and J 3 bases; bases outside gene matches: 7. This CDR3 has 15 amino acids. The V gene's germline CDR1 is MDHEN and CDR2 SYDVKM. The CDR3 region is CASSSPGQGGYEQYF. DNA for the CDR3: TGTGCCAGCAGTTCTCCGGGACAGGGTGGCTACGAGCAGTACTTC.

CDR3 nucleotide sequence: TGTGCCAGCAGTTTATACTCAGCTTTCTTT. Encoded protein: CASSLYSAFF. V is TRBV7-9 and J is TRBJ1-1, with D unresolved. The germline CDR1 and CDR2 sequences are SEHNR and FQNEAQ (reference sequence). The ends were cut back, 6 bases at V and 10 bases at J, with 9 bases in the middle. The length of the CDR3 is 10 residues.

The J gene is TRBJ1-1, the V gene TRBV30, with 7 bases fitting TRBD1. Germline V lookup: CDR1 GTSNPN, CDR2 SVGIG (reference sequence). This CDR3 has 12 amino acids. The trim removed 1 base at V and 9 bases at J, leaving 5 bases unmatched. CDR3 amino acids: CAWSGNRGKAFF. The CDR3 DNA is TGTGCCTGGAGTGGAAACAGGGGCAAAGCTTTCTTT.

V is TRBV6-1 and J is TRBJ1-4; 10 positions agree with TRBD1. CDR1 is MNHNS and CDR2 is SASEGT in the germline V gene. CDR3 size: 16 residues. Losses at the gene ends were 1 base for V and 7 bases for J; bases not matched to a gene: 6. This chain's CDR3 is CASSEVTGGYGEKLFF. In DNA form, the CDR3 reads TGTGCCAGCAGTGAAGTGACAGGGGGCTATGGTGAAAAACTGTTTTTT.

This chain uses TRBV2 with TRBJ1-5; D remains unclear. Trimming cost V 2 bases and J 4 bases, with 9 bases left between them. The CDR3 has 14 amino acids. Germline V gene sequence: CDR1 SNHLY, CDR2 FYNNEI. The CDR3 spells CASSELGRNQPQHF. The CDR3 nucleotides read TGTGCCAGCAGTGAACTGGGGAGAAATCAGCCCCAGCATTTT.

The chain employs TRBV19 and TRBJ2-4; possibly TRBD2 for D (6 bases). Per the germline V gene, CDR1 is LNHDA and CDR2 is SQIVND (reference sequence). The CDR3 has 15 residues. Trimming removed 3 bases from V and 3 bases from J, with 12 bases in between. Here the CDR3 reads CASSIPGTLKNIQYF. CDR3 in DNA: TGTGCCAGTAGTATCCCCGGGACTCTCAAAAACATTCAGTACTTC.

V is TRBV5-4 and J is TRBJ2-1, with 9 bases matching TRBD2. The CDR3 consists of 13 residues. Germline CDR1 SGHNT, CDR2 YYREEE (reference sequence). The J segment lost 8 bases and the V segment lost 1 base, leaving 1 base of the junction unmatched. The CDR3 sequence: CASSLSGGHEQFF. CDR3 DNA: TGTGCCAGCAGCTTGAGCGGGGGGCATGAGCAGTTCTTC.

V and J are TRBV5-1 and TRBJ2-4, with D possibly TRBD1 on 5 matching bases. Germline V gives CDR1 SGHRS, CDR2 YFSETQ. This CDR3 region has 13 residues. The V end lost 0 bases, the J end lost 8 bases, and 9 bases lay between the germline ends. As DNA, the CDR3 is TGCGCCAGCAGCTTGGGGGGCCGTGACATTCAGTACTTC. Translated, it gives CASSLGGRDIQYF.

The rearrangement uses TRBV10-3 and TRBJ1-5; unclear D gene. Germline CDR1 ENHRY, CDR2 SYGVKD. V was cut by 3 bases and J by 2 bases, with 8 bases left in between. The CDR3 contains 14 residues. The CDR3 loop reads CAISEDLGNQPQHF. In nucleotides, the CDR3 is TGTGCCATCAGTGAAGATCTAGGCAATCAGCCCCAGCATTTT.

V is TRBV28 and J is TRBJ2-7, with 8 bases identical to TRBD1. Trimming removed 9 bases from V and 3 bases from J; junction bases left unmatched: 4. The length of the CDR3 is 12 residues. Germline CDR1 MDHEN, CDR2 SYDVKM. The CDR3, as DNA: TGTGCCAGTAAAGGACAGGGCTACGAGCAGTACTTC. Encoded protein: CASKGQGYEQYF.

This clone was detected only a few times. V usage is TRBV19 and J usage is TRBJ1-2; unclear D gene. Germline loops: CDR1 LNHDA, CDR2 SQIVND (reference sequence). CDR3 length equals 14 residues. V lost 0 bases to trimming and J lost 8 bases, with 13 bases between them. CDR3 loop: CASSIEGRARGYTF. The CDR3 nucleotides are TGTGCCAGTAGTATAGAAGGGAGGGCTCGCGGCTACACCTTC.

The chain links TRBV7-3 to TRBJ2-1, with no clear D. V was shortened by 0 bases and J by 7 bases, with 13 bases between the two germline ends. CDR3 length equals 15 residues. Germline loops: CDR1 SGHTA, CDR2 FQGTGA. CDR3 coding DNA: TGTGCCAGCAGCTTAACGTTAACGCAGTCTAATGAGCAGTTCTTC. Protein product: CASSLTLTQSNEQFF. Drawing the rest from reference TRBV7-3 and TRBJ2-1, the complete variable domain is GAGVSQTPSNKVTEKGKYVELRCDPISGHTALYWYRQSLGQGPEFLIYFQGTGAADDSGLPNDRFFAVRPEGSVSTLKIQRTERGDSAVYLCASSLTLTQSNEQFFGPGTRLTVL.

V usage is TRBV19 and J usage is TRBJ1-4, with 9 bases fitting TRBD1. The CDR3 covers 15 residues. CDR1 and CDR2 (germline): LNHDA, SQIVND (reference sequence). Trimming removed 6 bases from V and 8 bases from J; junction bases left unmatched: 10. In nucleotides, the CDR3 is TGTGCCAGTAGGAAATGGACAGGGGAAAAGGAAAAACTGTTTTTT. Encoded protein: CASRKWTGEKEKLFF.

About this clone itself: Other DNA sequences in this specimen translate into the identical CDR3. The chain employs TRBV5-1 and TRBJ1-1; no reliable D call. Between the trimmed V and J ends, which lost 0 bases and 4 bases, there was a span of 7 bases. The germline gives CDR1 SGHRS, CDR2 YFSETQ. This CDR3 has 13 residues. Written as DNA, the CDR3 is TGCGCCAGCAGCTTGGCTGGCAGCACTGAAGCTTTCTTT. Protein product: CASSLAGSTEAFF.

The chain recombines TRBV19 with TRBJ2-2, with D unresolved. This CDR3 has 15 amino acids. The germline gives CDR1 LNHDA, CDR2 SQIVND (reference sequence). Trimming shortened V by 3 bases and J by 0 bases, and 8 bases separated the two germline ends. As DNA, the CDR3 is TGTGCCAGTAGTATCCTAAAAACGAACACCGGGGAGCTGTTTTTT. Translating gives CASSILKTNTGELFF.